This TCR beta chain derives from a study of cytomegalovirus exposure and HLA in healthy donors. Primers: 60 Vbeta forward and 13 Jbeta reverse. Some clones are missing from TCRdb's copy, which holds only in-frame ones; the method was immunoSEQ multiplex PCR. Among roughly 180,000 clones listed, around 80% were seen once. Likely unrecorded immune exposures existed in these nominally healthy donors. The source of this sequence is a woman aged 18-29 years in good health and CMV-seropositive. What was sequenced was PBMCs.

CDR3 residues: CASSRQPTGGSQPQHF. DNA of the CDR3: TGCGCCAGCAGCCGACAACCTACAGGGGGCTCTCAGCCCCAGCATTTT. This chain connects TRBV4-1 to TRBJ1-5; 9 nucleotides agree with TRBD1. V dropped 4 bases and J dropped 6; count of bases not matched to a gene: 10. Germline V gives CDR1 MGHRA, CDR2 YSYEKL. The length of the CDR3 is 16 residues.